These 9 T cell receptor beta chains were all obtained from the same sample, sequenced in a study of cytomegalovirus exposure and HLA in healthy donors. With 60 Vbeta and 13 Jbeta primers, the PCR was carried out. The data were produced by immunoSEQ multiplex PCR, yet TCRdb's version contains in-frame clones alone and is incomplete. Of 75,000 to 90,000 clones listed, roughly 80% are singletons. Sequenced input: PBMCs. The receptors originated from a middle-aged woman in good health and CMV-seropositive.

The rearrangement joins TRBV15 to TRBJ1-1; TRBD1 might be the D (6 bases). Germline V gives CDR1 LNHNV, CDR2 YYDKDF (reference sequence). CDR3 size: 12 residues. V shed 1 base and J shed 7 bases, with 7 bases lying between them. CDR3 sequence: CATSRGTVEAFF. The DNA for the CDR3 is TGTGCCACCAGCAGAGGGACAGTTGAAGCTTTCTTT.

The chain recombines TRBV7-2 with TRBJ1-1; the D gene is possibly TRBD1 (6 bases). CDR3 length: 13 amino acids. With 5 bases removed from V and 5 bases from J, the gap between germline ends came to 12 bases. Per germline, CDR1 SGHTA and CDR2 FQGNSA. The CDR3 region has the DNA TGTGCCAGCAGCGAGGGGGTGGGGACTGAAGCTTTCTTT. Translation gives CASSEGVGTEAFF.

The gene calls are TRBV5-6 and TRBJ1-5; 8 nucleotides match TRBD1. With V trimmed by 3 bases and J by 5 bases, 7 bases remained unmatched. CDR1 SGHDT and CDR2 YYEEEE come from the germline V gene. The CDR3 totals 15 residues. In DNA, the CDR3 is TGTGCCAGCAGCTCTCAGCTGGACAGGGATCAGCCCCAGCATTTT. Residues: CASSSQLDRDQPQHF.

The rearrangement links TRBV4-2 to TRBJ2-3; 7 bases map to TRBD2. Germline lookup yields CDR1 LGHNA and CDR2 YNFKEQ. This CDR3 contains 18 residues. V was pared by 2 bases and J by 3 bases, with 14 bases of the junction left unmatched. The CDR3 spells CASSQLGLREWSTDTQYF. The CDR3 nucleotides read TGTGCCAGCAGCCAACTTGGGTTGCGGGAGTGGAGTACAGATACGCAGTATTTT.

This clone was picked up a small number of times. The chain couples TRBV10-3 to TRBJ2-1; 14 positions agree with TRBD2. Germline V gene lookup returns CDR1 ENHRY and CDR2 SYGVKD. Trimming cost V 9 bases and J 3 bases; bases outside gene matches: 1. The CDR3 has 14 amino acids. The CDR3 loop is CAMGTSGSYNEQFF. CDR3 DNA: TGTGCCATGGGGACTAGCGGGAGCTACAATGAGCAGTTCTTC.

The table lists this clone with a count of one. The rearrangement joins TRBV19 to TRBJ2-1; no reliable D call. The V end was cut by 3 bases, the J end by 9 bases, with 6 bases between. Germline-derived CDR1 and CDR2 are LNHDA and SQIVND (reference sequence). The CDR3 runs to 11 residues. In nucleotides, the CDR3 is TGTGCCAGTAGTATCAGTCGTGAGCAGTTCTTC. Translating it yields CASSISREQFF.

The chain has TRBV19 and TRBJ1-5; D uncertain. The V gene's germline CDR1 is LNHDA and CDR2 SQIVND (reference sequence). V gave up 7 bases and J gave up 5 bases, with 12 bases separating them. The CDR3 runs to 13 residues. The CDR3 nucleotides are TGTGCCAGTACAGTACAGAGGGATCAGCCCCAGCATTTT. It translates to CASTVQRDQPQHF. Based on the CDR3 plus reference TRBV19 and TRBJ1-5, the full variable domain is DGGITQSPKYLFRKEGQNVTLSCEQNLNHDAMYWYRQDPGQGLRLIYYSQIVNDFQKGDIAEGYSVSREKKESFPLTVTSAQKNPTAFYLCASTVQRDQPQHFGDGTRLSIL.

This rearrangement joins TRBV5-1 to TRBJ1-2; D is undetermined. This CDR3 is 16 amino acids long. Trimming took off 1 base at V and 2 bases at J, with 15 bases between the two ends. CDR1 and CDR2 from the germline V gene are SGHRS and YFSETQ. In DNA, the CDR3 is TGCGCCAGCAGCTTGTGCTGTAGGCGGAAGAACTATGGCTACACCTTC. This encodes CASSLCCRRKNYGYTF.

The rearrangement joins TRBV5-6 to TRBJ2-5; the D gene is possibly TRBD1 (5 bases). The CDR3 runs 15 residues. V was cut by 1 base and J by 7 bases, with 17 bases left in between. Germline V gives CDR1 SGHDT, CDR2 YYEEEE. DNA for the CDR3: TGTGCCAGCAGCTTGATGCGGCAGGGTAAGGGGACCCAGTACTTC. Translation gives CASSLMRQGKGTQYF.